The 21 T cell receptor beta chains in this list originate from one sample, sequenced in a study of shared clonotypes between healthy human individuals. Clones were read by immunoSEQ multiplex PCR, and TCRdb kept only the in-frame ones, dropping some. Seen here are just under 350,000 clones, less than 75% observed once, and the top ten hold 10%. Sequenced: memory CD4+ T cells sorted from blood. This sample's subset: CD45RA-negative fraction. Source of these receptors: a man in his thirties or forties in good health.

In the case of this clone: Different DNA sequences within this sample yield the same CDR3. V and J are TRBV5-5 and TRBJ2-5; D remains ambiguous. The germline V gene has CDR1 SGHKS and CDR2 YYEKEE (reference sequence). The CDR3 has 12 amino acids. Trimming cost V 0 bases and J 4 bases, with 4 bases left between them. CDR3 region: CASSLARETQYF. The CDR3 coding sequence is TGTGCCAGCAGCTTGGCCCGAGAGACCCAGTACTTC.

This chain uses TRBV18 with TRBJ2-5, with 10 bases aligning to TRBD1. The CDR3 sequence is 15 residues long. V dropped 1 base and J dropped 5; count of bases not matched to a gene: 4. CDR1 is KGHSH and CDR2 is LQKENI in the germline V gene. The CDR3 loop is CASSPRQGATETQYF. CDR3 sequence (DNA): TGTGCCAGCTCACCACGACAGGGGGCGACGGAGACCCAGTACTTC.

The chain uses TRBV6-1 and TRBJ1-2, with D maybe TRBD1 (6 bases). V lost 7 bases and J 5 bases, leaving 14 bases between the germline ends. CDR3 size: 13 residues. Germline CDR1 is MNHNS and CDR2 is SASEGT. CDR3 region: CASTNRDPYGYTF. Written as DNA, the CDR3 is TGTGCCAGCACTAACAGGGACCCTTATGGCTACACCTTC.

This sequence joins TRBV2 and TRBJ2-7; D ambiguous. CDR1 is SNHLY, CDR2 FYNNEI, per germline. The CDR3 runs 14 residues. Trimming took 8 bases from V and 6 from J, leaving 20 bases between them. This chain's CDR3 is CASQRPPKESEQYF. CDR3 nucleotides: TGTGCCAGCCAACGGCCCCCCAAGGAGAGCGAGCAGTACTTC. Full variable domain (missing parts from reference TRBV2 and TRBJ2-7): EPEVTQTPSHQVTQMGQEVILRCVPISNHLYFYWYRQILGQKVEFLVSFYNNEISEKSEIFDDQFSVERPDGSNFTLKIRSTKLEDSAMYFCASQRPPKESEQYFGPGTRLTVT.

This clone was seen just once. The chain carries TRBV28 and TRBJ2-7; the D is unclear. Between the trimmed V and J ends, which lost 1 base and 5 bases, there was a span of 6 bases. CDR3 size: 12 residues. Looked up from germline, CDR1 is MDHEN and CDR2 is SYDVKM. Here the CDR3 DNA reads TGTGCCAGCAGTTTATCTATGCACGAGCAGTACTTC. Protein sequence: CASSLSMHEQYF.

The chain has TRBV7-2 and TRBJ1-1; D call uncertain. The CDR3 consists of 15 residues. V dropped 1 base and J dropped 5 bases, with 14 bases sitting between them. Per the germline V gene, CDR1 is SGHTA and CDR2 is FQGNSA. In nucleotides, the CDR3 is TGTGCCAGCAGCTTAGATGGAGGTAGGCCTACTGAAGCTTTCTTT. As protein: CASSLDGGRPTEAFF. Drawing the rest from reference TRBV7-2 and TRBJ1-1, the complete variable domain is GAGVSQSPSNKVTEKGKDVELRCDPISGHTALYWYRQSLGQGLEFLIYFQGNSAPDKSGLPSDRFSAERTGGSVSTLTIQRTQQEDSAVYLCASSLDGGRPTEAFFGQGTRLTVV.

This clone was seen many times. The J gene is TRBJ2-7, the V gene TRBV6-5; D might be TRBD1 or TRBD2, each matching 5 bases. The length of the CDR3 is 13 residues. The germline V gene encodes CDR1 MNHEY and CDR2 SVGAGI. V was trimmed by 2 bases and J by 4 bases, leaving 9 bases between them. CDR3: CASSYGTDYEQYF. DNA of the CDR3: TGTGCCAGCAGTTACGGGACGGATTACGAGCAGTACTTC.

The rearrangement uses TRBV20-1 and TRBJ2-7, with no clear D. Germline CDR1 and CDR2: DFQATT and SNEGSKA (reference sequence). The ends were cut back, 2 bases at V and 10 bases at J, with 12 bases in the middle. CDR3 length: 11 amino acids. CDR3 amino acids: CSARMVVAQYF. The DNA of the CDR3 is TGCAGTGCTAGAATGGTGGTAGCTCAGTACTTC.

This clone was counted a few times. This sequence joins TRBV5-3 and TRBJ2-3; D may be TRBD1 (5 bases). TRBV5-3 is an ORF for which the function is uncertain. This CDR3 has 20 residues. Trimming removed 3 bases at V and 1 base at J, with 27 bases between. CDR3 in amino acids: CARSSPHPVTTDDGTDTQYF. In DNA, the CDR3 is TGTGCCAGAAGCTCGCCTCACCCCGTCACGACAGATGATGGCACAGATACGCAGTATTTT.

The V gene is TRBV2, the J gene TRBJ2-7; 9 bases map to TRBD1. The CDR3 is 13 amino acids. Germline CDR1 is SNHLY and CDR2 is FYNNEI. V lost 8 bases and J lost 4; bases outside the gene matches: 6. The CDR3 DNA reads TGTGCCAGCTTAAGGACAGGGGAATACGAGCAGTACTTC. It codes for CASLRTGEYEQYF.

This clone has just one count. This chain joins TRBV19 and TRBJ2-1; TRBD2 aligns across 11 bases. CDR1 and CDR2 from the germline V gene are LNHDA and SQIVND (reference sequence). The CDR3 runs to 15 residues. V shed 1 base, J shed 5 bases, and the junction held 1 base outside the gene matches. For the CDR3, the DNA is TGTGCCAGTAGTATAGTGGGACTAGCGGACAATGAGCAGTTCTTC. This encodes CASSIVGLADNEQFF.

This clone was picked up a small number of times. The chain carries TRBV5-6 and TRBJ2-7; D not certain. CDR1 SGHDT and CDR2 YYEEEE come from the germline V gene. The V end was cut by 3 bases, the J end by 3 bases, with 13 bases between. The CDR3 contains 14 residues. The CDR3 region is CASSSLKLDYEQYF. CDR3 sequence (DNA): TGTGCCAGCAGCTCCCTTAAGCTTGACTACGAGCAGTACTTC.

The CDR3 region has the DNA TGTGCCAGCTCACCCGAGGGGGCTGGCTATGGCTACACCTTC. Protein sequence: CASSPEGAGYGYTF. The gene calls are TRBV18 and TRBJ1-2, with 7 bases fitting TRBD1. V shed 3 bases, J shed 4 bases, and the junction held 5 bases outside the gene matches. The germline gives CDR1 KGHSH, CDR2 LQKENI. This CDR3 is built from 14 residues.

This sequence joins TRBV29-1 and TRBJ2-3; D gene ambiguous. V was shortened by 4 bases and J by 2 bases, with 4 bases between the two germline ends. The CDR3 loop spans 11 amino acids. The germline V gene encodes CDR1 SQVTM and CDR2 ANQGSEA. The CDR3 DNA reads TGCAGCGTTGGGGCCACAGATACGCAGTATTTT. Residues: CSVGATDTQYF.

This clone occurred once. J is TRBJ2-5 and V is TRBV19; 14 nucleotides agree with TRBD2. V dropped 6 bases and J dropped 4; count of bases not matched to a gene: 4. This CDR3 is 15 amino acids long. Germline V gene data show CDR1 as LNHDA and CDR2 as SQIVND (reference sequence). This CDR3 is CASRRLAGGPETQYF. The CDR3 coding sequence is TGTGCCAGTAGAAGACTAGCGGGAGGGCCAGAGACCCAGTACTTC.

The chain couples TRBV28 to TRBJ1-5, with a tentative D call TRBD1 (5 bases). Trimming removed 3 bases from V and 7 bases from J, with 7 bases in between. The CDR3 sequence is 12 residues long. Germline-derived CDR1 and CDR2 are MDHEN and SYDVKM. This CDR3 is CASSLGLQPQHF. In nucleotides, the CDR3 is TGTGCCAGCAGTTTGGGGCTGCAGCCCCAGCATTTT.

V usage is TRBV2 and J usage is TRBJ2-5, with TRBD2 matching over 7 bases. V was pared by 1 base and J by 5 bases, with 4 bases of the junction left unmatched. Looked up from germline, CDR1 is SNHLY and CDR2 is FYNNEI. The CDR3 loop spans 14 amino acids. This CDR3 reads CASSEVGGAETQYF. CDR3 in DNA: TGTGCCAGCAGTGAAGTGGGAGGGGCCGAGACCCAGTACTTC.

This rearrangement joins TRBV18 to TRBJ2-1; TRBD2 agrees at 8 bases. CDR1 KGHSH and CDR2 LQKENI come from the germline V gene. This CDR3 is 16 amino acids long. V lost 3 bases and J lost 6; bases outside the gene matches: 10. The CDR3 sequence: CASSPSGSSGGNEQFF. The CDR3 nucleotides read TGTGCCAGCTCACCGAGCGGTTCCAGCGGGGGCAATGAGCAGTTCTTC.

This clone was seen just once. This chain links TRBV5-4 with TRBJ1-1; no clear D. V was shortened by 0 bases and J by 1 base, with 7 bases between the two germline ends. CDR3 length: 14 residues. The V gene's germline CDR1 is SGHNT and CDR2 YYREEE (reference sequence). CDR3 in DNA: TGTGCCAGCAGCTTGGACAACAGGAACACTGAAGCTTTCTTT. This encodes CASSLDNRNTEAFF. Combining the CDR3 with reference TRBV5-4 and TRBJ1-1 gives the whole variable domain ETGVTQSPTHLIKTRGQQVTLRCSSQSGHNTVSWYQQALGQGPQFIFQYYREEENGRGNFPPRFSGLQFPNYSSELNVNALELDDSALYLCASSLDNRNTEAFFGQGTRLTVV.

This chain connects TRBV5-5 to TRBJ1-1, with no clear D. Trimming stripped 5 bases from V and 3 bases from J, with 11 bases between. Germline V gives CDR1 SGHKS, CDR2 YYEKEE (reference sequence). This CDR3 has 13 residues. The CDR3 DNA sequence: TGTGCCAGCAGATGGGTCCTAGACACTGAAGCTTTCTTT. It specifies CASRWVLDTEAFF.

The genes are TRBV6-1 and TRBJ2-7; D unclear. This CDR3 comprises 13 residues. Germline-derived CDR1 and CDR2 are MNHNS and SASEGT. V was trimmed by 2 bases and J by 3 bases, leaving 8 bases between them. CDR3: CASSERADYEQYF. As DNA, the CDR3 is TGTGCCAGCAGTGAAAGGGCAGACTACGAGCAGTACTTC.